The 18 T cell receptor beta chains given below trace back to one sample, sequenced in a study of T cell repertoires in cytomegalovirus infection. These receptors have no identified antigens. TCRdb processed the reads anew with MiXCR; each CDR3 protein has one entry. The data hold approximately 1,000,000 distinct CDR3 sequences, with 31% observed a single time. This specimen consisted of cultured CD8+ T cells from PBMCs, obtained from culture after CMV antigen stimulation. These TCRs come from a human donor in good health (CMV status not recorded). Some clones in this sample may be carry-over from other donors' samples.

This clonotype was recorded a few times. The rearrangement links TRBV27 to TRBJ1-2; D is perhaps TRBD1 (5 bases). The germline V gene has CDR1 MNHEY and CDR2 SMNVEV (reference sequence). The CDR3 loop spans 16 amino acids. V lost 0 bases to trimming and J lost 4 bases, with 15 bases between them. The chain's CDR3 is CASSLSIGGWGYGYTF. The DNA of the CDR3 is TGTGCCAGCAGTTTATCGATTGGGGGGTGGGGCTATGGCTACACCTTC.

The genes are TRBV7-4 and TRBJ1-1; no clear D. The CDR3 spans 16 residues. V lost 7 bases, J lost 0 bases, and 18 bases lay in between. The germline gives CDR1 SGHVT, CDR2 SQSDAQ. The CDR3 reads CASIRRTGSMNTEAFF. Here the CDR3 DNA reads TGTGCCAGCATCCGCCGGACGGGATCGATGAACACTGAAGCTTTCTTT.

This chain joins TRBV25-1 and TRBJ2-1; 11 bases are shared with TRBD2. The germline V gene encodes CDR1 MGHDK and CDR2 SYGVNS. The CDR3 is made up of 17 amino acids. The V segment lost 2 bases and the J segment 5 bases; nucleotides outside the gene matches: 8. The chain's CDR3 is CASSEMFSGGVNNEQFF. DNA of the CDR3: TGTGCCAGCAGTGAAATGTTTAGCGGGGGGGTTAACAATGAGCAGTTCTTC.

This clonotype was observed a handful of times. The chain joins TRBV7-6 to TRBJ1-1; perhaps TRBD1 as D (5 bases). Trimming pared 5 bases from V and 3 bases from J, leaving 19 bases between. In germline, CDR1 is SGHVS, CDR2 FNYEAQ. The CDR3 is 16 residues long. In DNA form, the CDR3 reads TGTGCCAGCAGCGCCGGGTCTCCAATGGGGCACACTGAAGCTTTCTTT. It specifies CASSAGSPMGHTEAFF.

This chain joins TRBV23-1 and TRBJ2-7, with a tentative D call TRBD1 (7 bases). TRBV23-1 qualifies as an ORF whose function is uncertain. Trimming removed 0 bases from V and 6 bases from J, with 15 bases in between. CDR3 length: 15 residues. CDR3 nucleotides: TGCGCCAGCAGTCAATCAGGAGGGACAGTGGGCGAGCAGTACTTC. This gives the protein CASSQSGGTVGEQYF.

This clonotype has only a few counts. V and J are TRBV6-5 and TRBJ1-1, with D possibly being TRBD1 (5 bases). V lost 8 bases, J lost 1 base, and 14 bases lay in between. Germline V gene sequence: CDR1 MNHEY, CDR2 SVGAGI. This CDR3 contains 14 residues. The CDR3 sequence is CASAIGQGNTEAFF. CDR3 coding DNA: TGTGCCAGCGCCATCGGGCAGGGGAACACTGAAGCTTTCTTT.

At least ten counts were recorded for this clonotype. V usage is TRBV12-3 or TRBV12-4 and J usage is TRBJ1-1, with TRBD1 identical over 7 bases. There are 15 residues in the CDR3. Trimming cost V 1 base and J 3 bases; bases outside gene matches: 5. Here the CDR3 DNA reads TGTGCCAGCAGTTTAGGAGGGGGCGCGTACACTGAAGCTTTCTTT. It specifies CASSLGGGAYTEAFF.

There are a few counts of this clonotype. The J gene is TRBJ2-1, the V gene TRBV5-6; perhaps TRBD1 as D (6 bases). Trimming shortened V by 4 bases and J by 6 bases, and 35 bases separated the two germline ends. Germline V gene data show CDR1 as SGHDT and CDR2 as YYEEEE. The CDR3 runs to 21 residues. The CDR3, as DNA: TGTGCCAGCAGCGGAACCGGGCCACAGGGAGCCGGGACCACGGATCTCAATGAGCAGTTCTTC. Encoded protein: CASSGTGPQGAGTTDLNEQFF.

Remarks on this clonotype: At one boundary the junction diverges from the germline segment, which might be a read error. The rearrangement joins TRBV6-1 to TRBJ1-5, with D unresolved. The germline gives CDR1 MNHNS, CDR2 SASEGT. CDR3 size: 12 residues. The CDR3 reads CASSEAYQPRHF. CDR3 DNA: TGTGCCAGCAGTGAAGCATATCAGCCCCGGCATTTT.

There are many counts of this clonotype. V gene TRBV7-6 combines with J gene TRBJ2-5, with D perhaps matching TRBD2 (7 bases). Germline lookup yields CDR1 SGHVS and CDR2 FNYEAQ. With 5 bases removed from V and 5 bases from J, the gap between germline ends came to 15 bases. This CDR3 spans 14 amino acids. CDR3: CASSLSGGPETQYF. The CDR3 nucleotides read TGTGCCAGCAGCCTATCCGGGGGGCCTGAGACCCAGTACTTC.

The CDR3 nucleotides are TGTGCCAGCTCACCACCGGGACAGCTTGAAGCTTTCTTT. Its translation is CASSPPGQLEAFF. This chain links TRBV18 with TRBJ1-1; 7 nucleotides align to TRBD1. This CDR3 region has 13 residues. V gave up 0 bases and J gave up 7 bases; unmatched junction bases: 2. Germline V CDR1 and CDR2: KGHSH, LQKENI.

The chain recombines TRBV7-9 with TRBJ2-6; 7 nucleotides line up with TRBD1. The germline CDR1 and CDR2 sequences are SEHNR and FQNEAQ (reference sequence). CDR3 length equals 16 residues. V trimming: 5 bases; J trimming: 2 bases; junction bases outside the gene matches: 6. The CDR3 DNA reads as TGTGCCAGCAGCCATAACAGGGGCCCTGGGGCCAACGTCCTGACTTTC. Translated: CASSHNRGPGANVLTF. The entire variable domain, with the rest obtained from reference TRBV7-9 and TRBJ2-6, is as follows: DTGVSQNPRHKITKRGQNVTFRCDPISEHNRLYWYRQTLGQGPEFLTYFQNEAQLEKSRLLSDRFSAERPKGSFSTLEIQRTEQGDSAMYLCASSHNRGPGANVLTFGAGSRLTVL.

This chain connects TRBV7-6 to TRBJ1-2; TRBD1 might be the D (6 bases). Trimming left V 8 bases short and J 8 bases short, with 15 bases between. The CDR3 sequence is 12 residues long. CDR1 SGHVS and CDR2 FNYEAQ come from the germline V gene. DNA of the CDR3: TGTGCCAGCGGAGTCGAGGGGGGGGGCTACACCTTC. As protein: CASGVEGGGYTF.

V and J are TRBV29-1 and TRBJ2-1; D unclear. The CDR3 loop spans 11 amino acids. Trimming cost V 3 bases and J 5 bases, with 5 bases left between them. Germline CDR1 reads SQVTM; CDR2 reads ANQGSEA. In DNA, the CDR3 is TGCAGCGTTGACAGGCACAATGAGCAGTTCTTC. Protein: CSVDRHNEQFF.

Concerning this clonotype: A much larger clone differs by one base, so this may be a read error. In DNA, the CDR3 is TGTGCCACGGGGCTAAGCTCCTACGAGCAGTACTTC. Encoded protein: CATGLSSYEQYF. The chain is built from TRBV7-8 and TRBJ2-7; perhaps D is TRBD1 or TRBD2 (5 bases each). Germline V gives CDR1 SGHVS, CDR2 FQNEAQ. Deletions cut 10 bases from V and 0 bases from J, with 10 bases between. There are 12 residues in the CDR3.

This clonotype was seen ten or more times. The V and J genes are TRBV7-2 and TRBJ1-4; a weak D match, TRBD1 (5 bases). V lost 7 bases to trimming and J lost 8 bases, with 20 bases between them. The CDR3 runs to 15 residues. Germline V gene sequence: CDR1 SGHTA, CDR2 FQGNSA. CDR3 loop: CASKSGTTYGEKLFF. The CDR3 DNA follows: TGTGCCAGCAAAAGCGGGACGACCTACGGAGAAAAACTGTTTTTT.

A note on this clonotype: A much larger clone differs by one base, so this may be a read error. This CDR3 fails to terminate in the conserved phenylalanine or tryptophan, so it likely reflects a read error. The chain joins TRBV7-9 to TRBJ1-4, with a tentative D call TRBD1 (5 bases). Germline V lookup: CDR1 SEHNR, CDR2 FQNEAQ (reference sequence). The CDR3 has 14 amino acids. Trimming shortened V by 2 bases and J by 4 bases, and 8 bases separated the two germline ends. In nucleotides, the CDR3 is TGTGCCAGCAGCTTACCGGGACTTAATGAAAAACTGTTTTTA. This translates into CASSLPGLNEKLFL.

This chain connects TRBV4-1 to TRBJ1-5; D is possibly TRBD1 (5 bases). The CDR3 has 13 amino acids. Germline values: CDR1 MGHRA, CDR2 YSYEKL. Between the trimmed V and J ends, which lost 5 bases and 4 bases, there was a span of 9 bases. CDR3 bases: TGCGCCAGCAGCACGACAGTTAATCAGCCCCAGCATTTT. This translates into CASSTTVNQPQHF.